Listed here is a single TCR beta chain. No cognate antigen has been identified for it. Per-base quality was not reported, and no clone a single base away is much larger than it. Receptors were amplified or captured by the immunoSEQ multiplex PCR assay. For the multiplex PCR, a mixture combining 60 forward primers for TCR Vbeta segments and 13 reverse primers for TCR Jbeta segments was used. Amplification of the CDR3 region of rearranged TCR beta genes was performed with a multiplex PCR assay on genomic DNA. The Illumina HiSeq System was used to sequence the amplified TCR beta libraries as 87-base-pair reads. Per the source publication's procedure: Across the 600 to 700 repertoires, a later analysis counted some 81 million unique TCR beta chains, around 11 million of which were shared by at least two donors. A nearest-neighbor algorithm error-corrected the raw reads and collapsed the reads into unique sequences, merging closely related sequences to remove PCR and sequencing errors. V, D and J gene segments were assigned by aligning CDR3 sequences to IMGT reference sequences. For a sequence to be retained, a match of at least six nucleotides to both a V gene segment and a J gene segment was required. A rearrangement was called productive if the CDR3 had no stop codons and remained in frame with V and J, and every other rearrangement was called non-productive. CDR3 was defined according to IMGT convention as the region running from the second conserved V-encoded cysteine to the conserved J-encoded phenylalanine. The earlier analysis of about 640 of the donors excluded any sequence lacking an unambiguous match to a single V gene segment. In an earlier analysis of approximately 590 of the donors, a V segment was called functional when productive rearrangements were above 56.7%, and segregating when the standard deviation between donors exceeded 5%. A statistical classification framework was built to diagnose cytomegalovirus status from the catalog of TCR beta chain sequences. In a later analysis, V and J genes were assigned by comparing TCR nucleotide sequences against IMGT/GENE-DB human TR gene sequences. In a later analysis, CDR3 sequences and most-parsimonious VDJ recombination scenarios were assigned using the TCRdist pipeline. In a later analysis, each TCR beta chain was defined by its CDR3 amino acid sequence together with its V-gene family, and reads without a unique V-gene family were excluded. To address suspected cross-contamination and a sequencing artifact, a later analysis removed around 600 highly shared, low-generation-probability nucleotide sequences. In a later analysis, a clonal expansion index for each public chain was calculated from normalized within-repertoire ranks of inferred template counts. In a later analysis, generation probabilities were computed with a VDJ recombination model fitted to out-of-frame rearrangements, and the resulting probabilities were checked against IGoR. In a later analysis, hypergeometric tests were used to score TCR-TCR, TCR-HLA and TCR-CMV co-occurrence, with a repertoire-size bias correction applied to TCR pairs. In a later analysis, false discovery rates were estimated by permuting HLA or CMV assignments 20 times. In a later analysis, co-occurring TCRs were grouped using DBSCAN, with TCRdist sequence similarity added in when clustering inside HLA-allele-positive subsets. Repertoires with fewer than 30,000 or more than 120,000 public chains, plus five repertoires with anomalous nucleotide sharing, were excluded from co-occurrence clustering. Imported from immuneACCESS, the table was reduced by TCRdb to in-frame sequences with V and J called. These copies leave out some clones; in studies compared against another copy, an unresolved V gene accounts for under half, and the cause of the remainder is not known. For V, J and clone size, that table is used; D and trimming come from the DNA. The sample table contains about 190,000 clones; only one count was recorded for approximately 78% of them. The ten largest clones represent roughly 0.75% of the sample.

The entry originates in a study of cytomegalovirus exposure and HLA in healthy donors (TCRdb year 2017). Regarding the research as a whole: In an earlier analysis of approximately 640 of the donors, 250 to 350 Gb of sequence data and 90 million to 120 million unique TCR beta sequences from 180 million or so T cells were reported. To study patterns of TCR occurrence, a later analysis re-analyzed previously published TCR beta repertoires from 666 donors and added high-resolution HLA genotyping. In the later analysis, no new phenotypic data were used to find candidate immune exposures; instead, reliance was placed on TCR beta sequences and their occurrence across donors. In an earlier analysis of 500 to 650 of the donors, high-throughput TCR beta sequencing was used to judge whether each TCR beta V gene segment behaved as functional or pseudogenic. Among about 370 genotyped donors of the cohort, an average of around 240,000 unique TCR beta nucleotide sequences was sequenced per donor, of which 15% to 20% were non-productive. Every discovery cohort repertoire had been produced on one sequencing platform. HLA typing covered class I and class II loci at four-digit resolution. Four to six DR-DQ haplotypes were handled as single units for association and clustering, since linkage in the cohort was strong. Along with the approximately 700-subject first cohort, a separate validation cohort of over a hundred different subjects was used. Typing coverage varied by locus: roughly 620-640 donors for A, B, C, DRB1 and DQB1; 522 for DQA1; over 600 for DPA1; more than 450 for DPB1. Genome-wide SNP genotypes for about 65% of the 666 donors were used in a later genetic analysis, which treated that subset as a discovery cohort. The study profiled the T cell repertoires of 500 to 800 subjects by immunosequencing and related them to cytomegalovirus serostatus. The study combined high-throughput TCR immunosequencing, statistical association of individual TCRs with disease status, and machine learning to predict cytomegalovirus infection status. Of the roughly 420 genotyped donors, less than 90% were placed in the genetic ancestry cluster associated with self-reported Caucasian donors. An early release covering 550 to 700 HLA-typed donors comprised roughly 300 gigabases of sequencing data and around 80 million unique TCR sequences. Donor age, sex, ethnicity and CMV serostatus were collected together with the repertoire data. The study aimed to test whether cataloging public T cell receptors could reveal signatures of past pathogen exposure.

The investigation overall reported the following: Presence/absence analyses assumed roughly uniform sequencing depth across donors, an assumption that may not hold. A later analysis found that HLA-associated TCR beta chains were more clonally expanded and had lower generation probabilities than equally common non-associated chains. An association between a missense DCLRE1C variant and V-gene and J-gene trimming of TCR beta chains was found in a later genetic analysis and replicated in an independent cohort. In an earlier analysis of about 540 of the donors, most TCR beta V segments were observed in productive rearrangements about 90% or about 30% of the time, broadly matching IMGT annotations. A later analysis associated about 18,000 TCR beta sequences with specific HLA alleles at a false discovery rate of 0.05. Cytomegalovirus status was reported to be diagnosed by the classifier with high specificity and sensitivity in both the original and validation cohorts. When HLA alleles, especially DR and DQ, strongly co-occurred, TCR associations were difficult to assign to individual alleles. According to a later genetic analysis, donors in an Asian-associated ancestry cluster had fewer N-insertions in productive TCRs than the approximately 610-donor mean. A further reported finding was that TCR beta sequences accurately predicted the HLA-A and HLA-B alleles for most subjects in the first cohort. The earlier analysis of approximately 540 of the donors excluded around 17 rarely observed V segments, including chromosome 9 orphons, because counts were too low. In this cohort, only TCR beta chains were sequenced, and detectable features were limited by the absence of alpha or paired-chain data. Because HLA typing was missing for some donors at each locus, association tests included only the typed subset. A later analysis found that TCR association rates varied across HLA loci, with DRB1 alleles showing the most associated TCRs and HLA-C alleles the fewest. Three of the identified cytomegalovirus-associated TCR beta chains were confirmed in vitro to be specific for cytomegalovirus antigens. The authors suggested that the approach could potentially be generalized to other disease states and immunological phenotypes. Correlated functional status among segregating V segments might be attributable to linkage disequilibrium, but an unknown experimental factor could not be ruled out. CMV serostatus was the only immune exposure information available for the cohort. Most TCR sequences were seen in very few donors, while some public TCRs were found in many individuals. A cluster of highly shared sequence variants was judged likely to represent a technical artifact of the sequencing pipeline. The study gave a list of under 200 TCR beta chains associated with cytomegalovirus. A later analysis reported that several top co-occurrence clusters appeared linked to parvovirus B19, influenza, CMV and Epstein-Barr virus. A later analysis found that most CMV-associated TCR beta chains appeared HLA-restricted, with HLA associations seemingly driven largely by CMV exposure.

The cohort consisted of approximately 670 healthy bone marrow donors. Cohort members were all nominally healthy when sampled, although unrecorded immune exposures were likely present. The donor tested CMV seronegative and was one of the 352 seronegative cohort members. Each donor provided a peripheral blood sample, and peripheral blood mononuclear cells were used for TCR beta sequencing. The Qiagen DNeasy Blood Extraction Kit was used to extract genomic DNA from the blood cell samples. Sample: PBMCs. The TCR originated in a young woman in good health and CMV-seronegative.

The DNA sequence reads TGTGCCAGCAGCTTTAAGAGAGTGAACTATGGCTACACCTTC. Its product reads: CASSFKRVNYGYTF. In this chain, TRBV5-6 is recombined with TRBJ1-2, with the D segment identity uncertain. CDR1 and CDR2 are drawn from the germline V gene: SGHDT, YYEEEE. V was cut back by 2 bases and J by 2 bases, leaving a gap of 10 bases between them. Counted from cysteine to phenylalanine, this CDR3 has 14 amino acids. The DNA shown is the 42-base CDR3, in frame from base 1.